One and the same sample provided the 4 T cell receptor beta chains below, sequenced in a study of T cells after yellow fever vaccination. TCRdb ran MiXCR on the 5' RACE reads and lists one entry per CDR3 protein. The table has some 670,000 distinct CDR3 sequences, 9% to 15% seen once. The sequencing here drew on PBMCs, taken on the day of the yellow fever booster vaccination. The source is a man between 25 and 39 years old who received the YFV17D yellow fever vaccine.

This chain joins TRBV12-3 or TRBV12-4 and TRBJ1-3; D remains ambiguous. V was clipped by 1 base and J by 9 bases, with 19 bases between them. The CDR3 covers 16 residues. The CDR3 spells CASSLGVAVVDGTIYF. CDR3 in DNA: TGTGCCAGCAGTTTAGGAGTGGCAGTAGTCGATGGCACCATATATTTT.

The chain couples TRBV7-8 to TRBJ2-2; TRBD2 agrees at 8 bases. Trimming took 5 bases from V and 4 from J; bases not matched to a gene: 6. This CDR3 region has 15 residues. Germline V gene sequence: CDR1 SGHVS, CDR2 FQNEAQ. The CDR3 reads CASSPWLAGTGELFF. CDR3 sequence (DNA): TGTGCCAGCAGCCCATGGCTAGCGGGCACCGGGGAGCTGTTTTTT.

This clonotype showed up just a few times. The rearrangement uses TRBV20-1 and TRBJ2-1; 9 bases align to TRBD2. The CDR3 consists of 14 residues. The V segment lost 6 bases and the J segment 6 bases; nucleotides outside the gene matches: 9. Looked up from germline, CDR1 is DFQATT and CDR2 is SNEGSKA (reference sequence). The CDR3 bases are TGCAGTGCAGTAGCGGGAGCGATGCTCAATGAGCAGTTCTTC. Translation gives CSAVAGAMLNEQFF.

This chain joins TRBV21-1 and TRBJ2-7. TRBV21-1 corresponds to a pseudogene. CDR3 size: 16 residues. CDR3 coding DNA: TGTGCCAGCGTCTCTCCTGGCCAGGATACCTCCTACGAGCAGTACTTC. It translates to CASVSPGQDTSYEQYF.